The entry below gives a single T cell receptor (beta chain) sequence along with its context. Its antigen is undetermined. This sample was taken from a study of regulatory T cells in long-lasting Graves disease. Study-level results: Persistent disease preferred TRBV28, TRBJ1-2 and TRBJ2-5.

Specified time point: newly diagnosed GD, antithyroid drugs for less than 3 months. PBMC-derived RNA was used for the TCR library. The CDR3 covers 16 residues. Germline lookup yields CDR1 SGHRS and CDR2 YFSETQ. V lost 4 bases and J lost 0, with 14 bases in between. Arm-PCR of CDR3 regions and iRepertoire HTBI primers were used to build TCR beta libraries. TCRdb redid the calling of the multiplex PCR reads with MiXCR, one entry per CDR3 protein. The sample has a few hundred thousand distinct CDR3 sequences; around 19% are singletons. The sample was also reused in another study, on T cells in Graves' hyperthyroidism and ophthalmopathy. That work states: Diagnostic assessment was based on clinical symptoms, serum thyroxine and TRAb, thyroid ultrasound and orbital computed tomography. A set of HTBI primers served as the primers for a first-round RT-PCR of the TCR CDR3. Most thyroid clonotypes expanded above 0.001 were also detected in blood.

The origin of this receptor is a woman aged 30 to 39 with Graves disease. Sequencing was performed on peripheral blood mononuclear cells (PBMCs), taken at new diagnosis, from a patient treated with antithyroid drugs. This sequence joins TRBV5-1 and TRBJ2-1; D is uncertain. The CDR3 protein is CASSPLASRSYNEQFF. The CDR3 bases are TGCGCCAGCAGCCCTCTCGCTTCTCGCTCCTACAATGAGCAGTTCTTC.